Described below is a single TCR beta chain sequence and its context. Construction of TCR beta libraries relied on iRepertoire HTBI primers and on Arm-PCR targeting CDR3 regions. In the authors' workflow: Samples collectively showed fewer than 80 TRBV and more than 12 TRBJ segments. Using its own MiXCR run on the multiplex PCR reads, TCRdb lists one record per CDR3 protein. None of the V and J calls come from the authors' own analysis; TCRdb made them. There are 700,000 or so distinct CDR3 sequences in the sample; approximately 31% occur only once, and 35% to 55% lies in the top ten. The data derive from a study of regulatory T cells in long-lasting Graves disease. As for time point: persistent/refractory GD, antithyroid drugs over 5 years with positive TRAb. PBMC-derived RNA was used for the TCR library. Graves' disease diagnosis followed American Thyroid Association guidelines. Source: peripheral blood mononuclear cells (PBMCs), taken when the disease was refractory, from a patient treated with antithyroid drugs. The sequence came from a female donor with Graves disease.

CDR3 nucleotides: TGTGCCAGCAGTTCCTACGGGACAGGGTTCGGCACTGAAGCTTTCTTT. Protein: CASSSYGTGFGTEAFF. The chain is built from TRBV27 and TRBJ1-1, with 9 nucleotides matching TRBD1. The CDR3 length is 16 residues. Germline lookup yields CDR1 MNHEY and CDR2 SMNVEV (reference sequence). Germline trimming cut 4 bases from V and 4 bases from J; bases unmatched to any gene: 10.